The TCR beta chain under discussion was sequenced for a study of T cells expressing NK-cell markers. Study conclusions and caveats: In several donors, dominant clonotypes made up 28.3-60.1% of CD3+CD56-NKG2C+ cells.

The CDR3 sequence is 14 residues long. CDR1 and CDR2 (germline): KGHSH, LQKENI. Of note for this clonotype: Its antigen is not identified.

TCRdb re-called the 5' RACE reads; every CDR3 protein appears as one record, without DNA. The sample includes about 380,000 distinct CDR3 sequences. The receptor was derived from a man aged 18-75 years in good health. The rearrangement uses TRBV18 and TRBJ2-2; no DNA is available, so the TRBD2 call from TCRdb remains unchecked. The source material was blood T cells: a sorted CD56 or NKG2C T cell subset, CD4+ or CD8+ T cells, or bulk PBMC T cells (not recorded which). Here the CDR3 reads CASSPGTRSGELFF. The whole variable domain, remainder taken from reference TRBV18 and TRBJ2-2, is NAGVMQNPRHLVRRRGQEARLRCSPMKGHSHVYWYRQLPEEGLKFMVYLQKENIIDESGMPKERFSAEFPKEGPSILRIQQVVRGDSAAYFCASSPGTRSGELFFGEGSRLTVL.